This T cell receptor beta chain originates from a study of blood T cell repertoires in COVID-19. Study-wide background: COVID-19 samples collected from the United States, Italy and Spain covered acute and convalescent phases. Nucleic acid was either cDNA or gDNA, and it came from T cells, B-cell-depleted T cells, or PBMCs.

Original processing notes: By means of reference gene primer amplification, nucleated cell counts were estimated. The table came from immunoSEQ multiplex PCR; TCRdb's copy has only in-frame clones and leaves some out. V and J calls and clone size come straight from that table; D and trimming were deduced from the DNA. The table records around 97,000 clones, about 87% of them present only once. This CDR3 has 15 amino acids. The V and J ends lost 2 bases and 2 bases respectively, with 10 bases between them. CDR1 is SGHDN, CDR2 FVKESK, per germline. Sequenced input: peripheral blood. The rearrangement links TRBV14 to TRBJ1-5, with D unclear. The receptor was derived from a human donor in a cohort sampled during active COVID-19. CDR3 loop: CASSQPIGGNQPQHF. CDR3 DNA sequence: TGTGCCAGCAGCCAACCAATCGGTGGCAATCAGCCCCAGCATTTT.